This T cell receptor beta chain was recorded in a study of human T cells and chemical hapten exposure. As to time point: patch test 1, 2 weeks after DPC sensitization. The treatment is: therapeutic diphenylcyclopropenone sensitization with weekly scalp DPC. Trimming took 0 bases from V and 3 from J; bases not matched to a gene: 9. The CDR3 is 17 amino acids. Germline V CDR1 and CDR2: MNHNY, SVGAGI (reference sequence). TCRdb passed the RACE reads through MiXCR, listing each CDR3 protein once. The sample includes just over 80,000 distinct CDR3 sequences, about 10% of them seen just once. This clonotype was observed a few times.

Sequences were derived from whole blood, sampled in connection with sensitization to the hapten diphenylcyclopropenone (DPC). The origin of this receptor is a woman aged 50 to 60 with alopecia areata. Some clones in this sample may be carry-over from other donors' samples. The chain has TRBV6-6 and TRBJ2-7; 9 positions agree with TRBD1. The CDR3 protein is CASSYSVGQGGYYEQYF. CDR3 sequence (DNA): TGTGCCAGCAGTTACTCGGTGGGACAGGGAGGGTACTACGAGCAGTACTTC.